These T cell receptor beta chains were read from a single sample in a study of blood T cell repertoires in COVID-19. Only in-frame clones appear in the TCRdb table, and some are missing; sequencing was by immunoSEQ multiplex PCR. Among about 380,000 clones listed, roughly 86% were seen once. The sample comprised PBMCs or T cells enriched from blood (not recorded which). The receptors were sampled from a young man who had recovered from COVID-19. Each CDR3 is given with its conserved first and last residue. The D gene is left open where the match is weak.

v_gene	d_gene	j_gene	CDR3nt	CDR3aa
TRBV7-9	TRBD1	TRBJ1-2	TGTGCCAGCAGCGACCGGGACAGGGGGCTTAACTATGGCTACACCTTC	CASSDRDRGLNYGYTF
TRBV7-8	-	TRBJ1-1	TGTGCCAGCAGCGACGGACAGTCGAACACTGAAGCTTTCTTT	CASSDGQSNTEAFF
TRBV12-3/TRBV12-4	-	TRBJ1-1	TGTGCCAGCATTTCAGAGAACACTGAAGCTTTCTTT	CASISENTEAFF
TRBV9	-	TRBJ2-6	TGTGCCAGCAGCCCCCGACAGGCTGGGGCCAACGTCCTGACTTTC	CASSPRQAGANVLTF
TRBV11-2	-	TRBJ1-2	TGTGCCAGCAGCTTAGTACCCCAGGTGAACTATGGCTACACCTTC	CASSLVPQVNYGYTF
TRBV3-1/TRBV3-2	-	TRBJ1-3	TGTGCCAGCAGCCAGGCTTTTAGTTGGGCCTCCTCTGGAAACACCATATATTTT	CASSQAFSWASSGNTIYF
TRBV5-6	-	TRBJ1-5	TGTGCCAGCAGCTTGGGTACACAGCCCCAGCATTTT	CASSLGTQPQHF
TRBV11-2	-	TRBJ1-2	TGTGCCAGCAGCTTAGACTCAGAAGACAGATTCTATGGCTACACCTTC	CASSLDSEDRFYGYTF
TRBV29-1	-	TRBJ2-7	TGCAGCGTTGAAGTAATACTTCCTTTACGCAGGGGAAAATACTCCTACGAGCAGTACTTC	CSVEVILPLRRGKYSYEQYF
TRBV30	TRBD1	TRBJ1-1	TGTGCCTGGAGTGTACAACAGGGGACTGAAGCTTTCTTT	CAWSVQQGTEAFF